The table lists the clone carrying this TCR beta chain with a few counts. Antigen specificity is unknown. These data originate in a study of T cell responses to AZD1222 COVID-19 vaccine. At the level of the study: Second doses that came at about 4 or about 12 weeks were put together.

V was clipped by 4 bases and J by 3 bases; unmatched bases: 5. CDR3 length: 13 residues. Germline V gives CDR1 SQVTM, CDR2 ANQGSEA. Only in-frame clones appear in the TCRdb table, and some are missing; sequencing was by immunoSEQ multiplex PCR. Seen here are roughly 170,000 clones, less than 95% observed once, and the top ten hold about 2.8%. General study points: Compared with day 0, the breadth and depth of the Spike-specific TCR repertoire rose significantly after two doses of AZD1222.

Specimen: peripheral blood, collected on day 0 of AZD1222 vaccination. The rearrangement uses TRBV29-1 and TRBJ2-7; 8 bases are shared with TRBD2. The sequence came from an adult in good health. The CDR3 reads CSVGTSGGYEQYF. The CDR3 nucleotides are TGCAGCGTTGGGACAAGCGGGGGCTACGAGCAGTACTTC.